This TCR beta chain appears in the sequencing data of a study of human thymus T cells. Trimming left V 2 bases short and J 1 base short, with 8 bases between. The CDR3 loop spans 13 amino acids. Germline CDR1 GTSNPN, CDR2 SVGIG (reference sequence). Assay used: immunoSEQ multiplex PCR; TCRdb lists only in-frame clones, some missing. The sample yields around 44,000 clones, approximately 95% seen once. The specimen sequenced was blood. The chain has TRBV30 and TRBJ1-2, with unresolved D. The clonotype was recovered from a boy under two years old with a congenital heart defect but otherwise immunologically healthy. For the CDR3, the DNA is TGTGCCTGGAGTCCTCCCGGTAACTATGGCTACACCTTC. Amino acid sequence: CAWSPPGNYGYTF.